These 10 T cell receptor beta chains were sequenced from one sample in a study of glioma-infiltrating T cells (dated by TCRdb to about 2016). The sequencing machine was an Illumina MiSeq. The iRepertoire nested amplicon-rescue multiplex PCR (arm-PCR) platform was used to amplify TCR alpha and beta CDR3 regions from RNA. TCRdb redid the processing of the public reads, applying fastp at Q25 and MiXCR, and retained in-frame beta chains. Each entry is one CDR3 protein sequence, shown with its most common DNA and genes. The table for this sample lists 90,000 to 100,000 distinct CDR3 sequences; 35% to 50% of them were counted only once. Together, the top ten hold 30% to 40% of the sample. The sequenced sample was glioma tissue, nonneoplastic brain tissue, or PBMCs (not recorded which). Receptor source: a human donor with low-grade glioma or glioblastoma, undergoing nonglioma brain surgery, or in good health (not recorded which).

This clonotype was counted a single time. This may arise from a read error, as a much more abundant clone is one base away. The CDR3 DNA reads as TGCGCCAGCAGCTTGGCGGCCTCAACCGTGCCTTTTTACGAGCAGTACTTC. Amino acid sequence: CASSLAASTVPFYEQYF. This chain connects TRBV4-1 to TRBJ2-7; D not certain. CDR3 length: 17 residues. Germline V gene data show CDR1 as MGHRA and CDR2 as YSYEKL. V shed 5 bases and J shed 4 bases, with 24 bases lying between them.

At least ten counts were recorded for this clonotype. The chain couples TRBV9 to TRBJ2-3, with 9 bases identical to TRBD2. V was clipped by 0 bases and J by 8 bases; unmatched bases: 10. The CDR3 is made up of 16 amino acids. CDR1 is SGDLS and CDR2 is YYNGEE in the germline V gene. The CDR3 sequence is CASSVGVAGVVGTQYF. The CDR3 nucleotides are TGTGCCAGCAGCGTAGGAGTAGCGGGAGTGGTGGGTACGCAGTATTTT. Using reference TRBV9 and TRBJ2-3 for the parts outside the CDR3, the full variable domain is DSGVTQTPKHLITATGQRVTLRCSPRSGDLSVYWYQQSLDQGLQFLIQYYNGEERAKGNILERFSAQQFPDLHSELNLSSLELGDSALYFCASSVGVAGVVGTQYFGPGTRLTVL.

The gene calls are TRBV30 and TRBJ2-5; D not certain. Germline CDR1 is GTSNPN and CDR2 is SVGIG (reference sequence). This CDR3 region has 14 residues. Trimming took off 2 bases at V and 4 bases at J, with 14 bases between the two ends. The CDR3: CAWSFQRFRETQYF. The CDR3 DNA reads TGTGCCTGGAGTTTTCAGAGATTTCGAGAGACCCAGTACTTC.

This clonotype was seen many times. The V call is TRBV7-2, the J call TRBJ1-2, with 10 nucleotides matching TRBD1. Germline V CDR1 and CDR2: SGHTA, FQGNSA. V was pared by 2 bases and J by 8 bases, with 14 bases of the junction left unmatched. CDR3 length: 17 amino acids. The CDR3 region is CASSLTGRRTGGEGYTF. In nucleotides, the CDR3 is TGTGCCAGCAGCTTAACCGGGAGAAGGACAGGGGGAGAAGGCTACACCTTC. Complete variable domain (other parts from reference TRBV7-2 and TRBJ1-2): GAGVSQSPSNKVTEKGKDVELRCDPISGHTALYWYRQSLGQGLEFLIYFQGNSAPDKSGLPSDRFSAERTGGSVSTLTIQRTQQEDSAVYLCASSLTGRRTGGEGYTFGSGTRLTVV.

This clonotype was detected many times. V gene TRBV5-4 combines with J gene TRBJ1-2; tentatively, D is TRBD1 (6 bases). The ends were cut back, 2 bases at V and 4 bases at J, with 18 bases in the middle. The germline CDR1 and CDR2 sequences are SGHNT and YYREEE (reference sequence). The CDR3 is made up of 16 amino acids. The CDR3 reads CASSFKQGLLLYGYTF. The CDR3 DNA sequence: TGTGCCAGCAGCTTCAAACAGGGCTTGCTGCTCTATGGCTACACCTTC.

At least ten counts were recorded for this clonotype. The chain combines TRBV2 with TRBJ2-1, with D possibly TRBD1 on 6 matching bases. V was clipped by 4 bases and J by 5 bases, with 6 bases between them. Germline CDR1 SNHLY, CDR2 FYNNEI. The CDR3 has 12 residues. In DNA form, the CDR3 reads TGTGCCAGCAGTGGGACAGACAATGAGCAGTTCTTC. Translating it yields CASSGTDNEQFF.

This clonotype was detected ten times or more. It may be a read error: a sequence one base away is much more abundant. This CDR3 is CGAREGGSGNSPLHF. The CDR3 DNA sequence: TGCGGTGCTAGAGAAGGGGGATCGGGGAATTCACCCCTCCACTTT. The rearrangement joins TRBV20-1 to TRBJ1-6; TRBD1 is a possible D gene (6 bases). Germline CDR1 DFQATT, CDR2 SNEGSKA (reference sequence). The CDR3 extends over 15 amino acids.

This clonotype was detected once. The genes are TRBV6-2 or TRBV6-3 and TRBJ2-1; D unclear. Germline CDR1 reads MNHEY; CDR2 reads SVGEGT. With 5 bases removed from V and 10 bases from J, the gap between germline ends came to 15 bases. The CDR3 loop spans 13 amino acids. CDR3 amino acids: CASSPPDPYEQFF. The CDR3 bases are TGTGCCAGCAGTCCTCCAGATCCCTACGAGCAGTTCTTC.

This sequence joins TRBV7-2 and TRBJ2-5; possibly TRBD1 for D (5 bases). V was clipped by 2 bases and J by 4 bases, with 20 bases between them. Germline CDR1 SGHTA, CDR2 FQGNSA. The CDR3 is made up of 17 amino acids. The CDR3 reads CASSLRATALTGETQYF. DNA for the CDR3: TGTGCCAGCAGCTTAAGGGCGACAGCATTAACCGGAGAGACCCAGTACTTC.

This clonotype was seen only a few times. CDR3 in DNA: TGTGCCAGCAGCTTGGATAGCGGAGGAAACACCATATATTTT. It translates to CASSLDSGGNTIYF. The chain links TRBV5-4 to TRBJ1-3, with no clear D. Germline assignment: CDR1 SGHNT and CDR2 YYREEE (reference sequence). V lost 0 bases and J 4 bases, leaving 8 bases between the germline ends. CDR3 length: 14 amino acids.